The sequence of this T cell receptor beta chain was determined in a study of T cells after yellow fever vaccination. About the study: Preparation of the low-cell-number fractions used SMART-Seq v4 Ultra Low Input.

This clonotype was seen ten or more times. The target antigen is unknown. TCRdb reanalysed the 5' RACE reads using MiXCR and keeps one entry per CDR3 protein. The sample shows roughly 160,000 distinct CDR3 sequences, about 7% of them seen only once. Germline V gives CDR1 SGHRS, CDR2 YFSETQ. This CDR3 has 15 residues. Trimming took off 2 bases at V and 1 base at J, with 12 bases between the two ends. General study findings and limits: Some clonotypes were seen in both the CD4 and the CD8 compartments. These made up a small share and likely arose from convergent recombination.

The sequences come from CD4+ T cells sorted from PBMCs, collected about 5 days after the first yellow fever vaccination. The TCR sequence derives from a man between 18 and 35 years old who received the YFV17D yellow fever vaccine. This chain links TRBV5-1 with TRBJ2-5; TRBD2 is a possible D gene (6 bases). The CDR3 nucleotides are TGCGCCAGCAGCTTCGTTCCGGGACTCCAAGAGACCCAGTACTTC. Its translation is CASSFVPGLQETQYF.